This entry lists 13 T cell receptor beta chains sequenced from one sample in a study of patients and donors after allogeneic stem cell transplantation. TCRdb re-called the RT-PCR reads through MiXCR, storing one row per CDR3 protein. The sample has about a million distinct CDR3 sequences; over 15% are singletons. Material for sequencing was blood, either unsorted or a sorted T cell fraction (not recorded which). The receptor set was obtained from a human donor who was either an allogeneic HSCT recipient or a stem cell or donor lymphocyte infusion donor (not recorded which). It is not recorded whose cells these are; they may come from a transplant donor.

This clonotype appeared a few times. CDR3 protein: CASSDSPLSLGNTEAFF. The CDR3 nucleotides are TGTGCCAGCAGTGACTCCCCCTTGTCCCTTGGGAACACTGAAGCTTTCTTT. The chain has TRBV6-4 and TRBJ1-1, with D uncertain. V shed 0 bases and J shed 1 base, with 15 bases lying between them. CDR1 MRHNA and CDR2 SNTAGT come from the germline V gene. This CDR3 comprises 17 residues.

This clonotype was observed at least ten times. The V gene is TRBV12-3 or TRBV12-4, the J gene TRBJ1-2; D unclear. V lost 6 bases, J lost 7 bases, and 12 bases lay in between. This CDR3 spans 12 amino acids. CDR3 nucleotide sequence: TGTGCCAGCAGCCTTAGAAGTGGTGGCTACACCTTC. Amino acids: CASSLRSGGYTF.

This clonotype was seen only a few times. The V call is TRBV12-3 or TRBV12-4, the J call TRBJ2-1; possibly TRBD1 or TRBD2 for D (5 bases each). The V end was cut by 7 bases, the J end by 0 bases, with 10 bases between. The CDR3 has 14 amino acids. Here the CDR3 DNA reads TGTGCCAGCATGTGGGGGAGCTCCTACAATGAGCAGTTCTTC. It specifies CASMWGSSYNEQFF.

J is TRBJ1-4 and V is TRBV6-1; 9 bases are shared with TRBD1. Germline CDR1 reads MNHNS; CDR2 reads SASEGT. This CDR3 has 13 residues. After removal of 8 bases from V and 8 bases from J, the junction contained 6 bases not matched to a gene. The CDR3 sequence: CASGTGPEEKLFF. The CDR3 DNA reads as TGTGCCAGCGGGACAGGGCCGGAGGAAAAACTGTTTTTT.

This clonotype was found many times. For the CDR3, the DNA is TGCAGTGCTAGTGGGGACGGGACTAGAGACAATGAGCAGTTCTTC. Amino acids: CSASGDGTRDNEQFF. The chain combines TRBV20-1 with TRBJ2-1, with 8 bases matching TRBD2. The CDR3 totals 15 residues. V lost 3 bases and J lost 5; bases outside the gene matches: 9. The germline gives CDR1 DFQATT, CDR2 SNEGSKA (reference sequence).

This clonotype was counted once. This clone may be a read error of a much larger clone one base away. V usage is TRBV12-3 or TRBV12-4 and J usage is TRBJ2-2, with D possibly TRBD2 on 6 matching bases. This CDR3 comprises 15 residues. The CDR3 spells CTSSPGLKNTGELFF. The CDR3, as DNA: TGTACCAGCAGCCCGGGACTTAAGAACACCGGGGAGCTGTTTTTT.

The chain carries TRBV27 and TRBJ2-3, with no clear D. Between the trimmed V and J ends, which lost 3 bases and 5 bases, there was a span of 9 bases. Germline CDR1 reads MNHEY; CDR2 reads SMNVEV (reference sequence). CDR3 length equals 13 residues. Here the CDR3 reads CASSFRARDTQYF. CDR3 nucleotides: TGTGCCAGCAGTTTCCGGGCCCGAGATACGCAGTATTTT.

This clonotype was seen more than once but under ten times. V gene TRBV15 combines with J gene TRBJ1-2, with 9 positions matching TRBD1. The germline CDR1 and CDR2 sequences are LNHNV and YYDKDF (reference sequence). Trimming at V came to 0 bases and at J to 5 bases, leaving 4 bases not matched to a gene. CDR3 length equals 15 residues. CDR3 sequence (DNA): TGTGCCACCAGCAGAGATCGGGGGACAGGGTATGGCTACACCTTC. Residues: CATSRDRGTGYGYTF.

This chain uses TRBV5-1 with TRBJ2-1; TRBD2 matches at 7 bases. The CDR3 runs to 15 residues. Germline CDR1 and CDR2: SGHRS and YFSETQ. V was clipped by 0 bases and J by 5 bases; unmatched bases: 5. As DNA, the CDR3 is TGCGCCAGCAGCTTGGTCGTCCGGGGGGACAATGAGCAGTTCTTC. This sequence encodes CASSLVVRGDNEQFF. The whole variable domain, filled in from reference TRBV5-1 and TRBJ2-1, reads KAGVTQTPRYLIKTRGQQVTLSCSPISGHRSVSWYQQTPGQGLQFLFEYFSETQRNKGNFPGRFSGRQFSNSRSEMNVSTLELGDSALYLCASSLVVRGDNEQFFGPGTRLTVL.

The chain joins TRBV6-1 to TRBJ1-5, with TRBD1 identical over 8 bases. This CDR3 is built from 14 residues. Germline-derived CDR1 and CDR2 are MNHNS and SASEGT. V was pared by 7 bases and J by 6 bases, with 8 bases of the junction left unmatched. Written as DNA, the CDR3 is TGTGCCAGCATCCAGGGGGCAGGTCTTCAGCCCCAGCATTTT. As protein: CASIQGAGLQPQHF.

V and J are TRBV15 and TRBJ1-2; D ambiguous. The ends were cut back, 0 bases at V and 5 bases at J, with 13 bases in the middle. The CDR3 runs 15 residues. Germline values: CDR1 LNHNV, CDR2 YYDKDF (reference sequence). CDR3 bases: TGTGCCACCAGCAGAGATGAGAACGGTGTGTATGGCTACACCTTC. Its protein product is CATSRDENGVYGYTF.

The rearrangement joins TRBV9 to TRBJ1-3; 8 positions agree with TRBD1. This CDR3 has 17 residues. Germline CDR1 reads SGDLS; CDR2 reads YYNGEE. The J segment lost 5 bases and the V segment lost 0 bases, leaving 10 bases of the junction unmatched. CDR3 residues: CASSVGESGGRRNTIYF. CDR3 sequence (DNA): TGTGCCAGCAGCGTAGGCGAATCAGGGGGCCGAAGAAACACCATATATTTT.

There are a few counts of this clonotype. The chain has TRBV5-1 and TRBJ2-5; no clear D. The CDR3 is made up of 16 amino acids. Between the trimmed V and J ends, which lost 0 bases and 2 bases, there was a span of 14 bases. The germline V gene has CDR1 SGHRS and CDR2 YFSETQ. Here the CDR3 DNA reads TGCGCCAGCAGCTTGGAGTCAGTCACTAAACAAGAGACCCAGTACTTC. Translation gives CASSLESVTKQETQYF. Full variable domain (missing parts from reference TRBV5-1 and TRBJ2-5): KAGVTQTPRYLIKTRGQQVTLSCSPISGHRSVSWYQQTPGQGLQFLFEYFSETQRNKGNFPGRFSGRQFSNSRSEMNVSTLELGDSALYLCASSLESVTKQETQYFGPGTRLLVL.